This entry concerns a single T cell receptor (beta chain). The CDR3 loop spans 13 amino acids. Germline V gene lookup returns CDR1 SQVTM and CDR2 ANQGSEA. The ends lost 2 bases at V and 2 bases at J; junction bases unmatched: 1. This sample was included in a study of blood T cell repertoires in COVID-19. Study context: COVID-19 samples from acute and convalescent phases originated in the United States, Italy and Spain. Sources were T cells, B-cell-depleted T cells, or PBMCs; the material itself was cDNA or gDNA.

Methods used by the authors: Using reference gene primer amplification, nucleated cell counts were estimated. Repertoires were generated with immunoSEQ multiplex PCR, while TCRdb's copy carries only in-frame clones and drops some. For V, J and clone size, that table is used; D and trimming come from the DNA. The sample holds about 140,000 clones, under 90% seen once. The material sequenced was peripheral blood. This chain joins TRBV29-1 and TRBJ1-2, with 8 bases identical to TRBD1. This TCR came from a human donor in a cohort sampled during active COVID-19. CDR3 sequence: CSVEQGANYGYTF. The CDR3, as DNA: TGCAGCGTTGAACAGGGGGCGAACTATGGCTACACCTTC.